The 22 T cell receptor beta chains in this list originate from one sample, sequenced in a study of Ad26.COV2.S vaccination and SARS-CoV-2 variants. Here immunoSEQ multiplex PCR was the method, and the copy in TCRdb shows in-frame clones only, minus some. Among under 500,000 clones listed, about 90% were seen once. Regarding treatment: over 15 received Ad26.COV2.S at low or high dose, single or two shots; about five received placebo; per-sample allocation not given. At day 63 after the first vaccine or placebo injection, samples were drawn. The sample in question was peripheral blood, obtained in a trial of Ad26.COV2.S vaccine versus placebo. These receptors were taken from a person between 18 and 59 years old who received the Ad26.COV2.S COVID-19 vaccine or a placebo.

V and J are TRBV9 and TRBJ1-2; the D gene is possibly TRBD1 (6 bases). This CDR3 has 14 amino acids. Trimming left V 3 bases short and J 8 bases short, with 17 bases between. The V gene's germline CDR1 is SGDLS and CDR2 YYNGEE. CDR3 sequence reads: CASSARQAWGGYTF. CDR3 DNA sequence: TGTGCCAGCAGCGCCCGACAGGCGTGGGGCGGCTACACCTTC.

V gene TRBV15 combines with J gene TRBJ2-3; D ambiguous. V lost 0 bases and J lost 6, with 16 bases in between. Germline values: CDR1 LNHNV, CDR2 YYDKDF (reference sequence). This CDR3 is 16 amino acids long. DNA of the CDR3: TGTGCCACCAGCAGAGATCGTAGGACGATCGTGGATACGCAGTATTTT. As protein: CATSRDRRTIVDTQYF.

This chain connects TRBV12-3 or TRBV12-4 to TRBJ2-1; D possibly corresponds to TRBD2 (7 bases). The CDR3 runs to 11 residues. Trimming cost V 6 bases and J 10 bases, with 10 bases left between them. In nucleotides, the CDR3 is TGTGCCAGCAGCTCGGGGGGCGAGCAGTTCTTC. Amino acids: CASSSGGEQFF.

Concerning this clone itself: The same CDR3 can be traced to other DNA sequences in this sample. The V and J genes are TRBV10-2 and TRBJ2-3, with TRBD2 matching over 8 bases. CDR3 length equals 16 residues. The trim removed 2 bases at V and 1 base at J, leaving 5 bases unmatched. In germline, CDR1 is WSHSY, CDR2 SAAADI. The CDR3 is CASSEGISGGTDTQYF. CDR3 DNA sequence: TGCGCCAGCAGTGAGGGTATTAGCGGGGGCACAGATACGCAGTATTTT.

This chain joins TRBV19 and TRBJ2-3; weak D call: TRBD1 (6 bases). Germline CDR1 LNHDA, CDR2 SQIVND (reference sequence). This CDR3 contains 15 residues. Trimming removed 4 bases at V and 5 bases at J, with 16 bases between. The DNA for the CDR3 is TGTGCCAGTAGTACCGGGACAACAGGCCGAGATACGCAGTATTTT. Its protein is CASSTGTTGRDTQYF.

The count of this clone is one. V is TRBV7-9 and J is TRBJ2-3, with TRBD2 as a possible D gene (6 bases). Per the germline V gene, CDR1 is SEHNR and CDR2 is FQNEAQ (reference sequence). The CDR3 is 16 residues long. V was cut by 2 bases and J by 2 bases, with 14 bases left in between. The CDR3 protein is CASSLRLVSSTDTQYF. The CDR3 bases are TGTGCCAGCAGCTTAAGACTAGTCTCTTCCACAGATACGCAGTATTTT.

The CDR3: CASGSTGQETQYF. The CDR3 nucleotides read TGTGCTAGTGGTTCTACAGGGCAAGAGACCCAGTACTTC. The V gene is TRBV12-5, the J gene TRBJ2-5; possible D gene TRBD1, 6 bases. The CDR3 contains 13 residues. CDR1 and CDR2 (germline): LGHNT, FRNRAP. V lost 4 bases and J 2 bases, leaving 8 bases between the germline ends. The full variable domain, with the rest looked up from reference TRBV12-5 and TRBJ2-5, is DARVTQTPRHKVTEMGQEVTMRCQPILGHNTVFWYRQTMMQGLELLAYFRNRAPLDDSGMPKDRFSAEMPDATLATLKIQPSEPRDSAVYFCASGSTGQETQYFGPGTRLLVL.

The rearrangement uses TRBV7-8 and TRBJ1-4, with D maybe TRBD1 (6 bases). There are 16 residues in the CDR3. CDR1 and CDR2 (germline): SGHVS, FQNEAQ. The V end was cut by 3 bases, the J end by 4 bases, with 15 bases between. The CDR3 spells CASSFAGVLSNEKLFF. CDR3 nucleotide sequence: TGTGCCAGCAGCTTCGCAGGGGTTCTTAGTAATGAAAAACTGTTTTTT.

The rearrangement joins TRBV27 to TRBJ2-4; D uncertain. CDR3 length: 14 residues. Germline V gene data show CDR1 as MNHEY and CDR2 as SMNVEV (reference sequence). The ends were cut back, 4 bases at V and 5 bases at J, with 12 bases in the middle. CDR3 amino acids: CASSSGPRENIQYF. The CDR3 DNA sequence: TGTGCCAGCAGTTCCGGGCCCAGAGAAAACATTCAGTACTTC.

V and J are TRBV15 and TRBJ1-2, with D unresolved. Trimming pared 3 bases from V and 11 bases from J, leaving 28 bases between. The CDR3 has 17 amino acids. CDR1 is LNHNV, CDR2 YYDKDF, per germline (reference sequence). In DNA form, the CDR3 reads TGTGCCACCAGCAGGGAGGCTCACAGTTCGGCTGAGATCGTTTACACCTTC. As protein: CATSREAHSSAEIVYTF.

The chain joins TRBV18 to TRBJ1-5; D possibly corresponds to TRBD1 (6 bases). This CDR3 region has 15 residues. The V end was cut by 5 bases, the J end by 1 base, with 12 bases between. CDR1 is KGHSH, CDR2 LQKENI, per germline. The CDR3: CASSWAQGSNQPQHF. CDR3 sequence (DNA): TGTGCCAGCTCATGGGCCCAGGGGAGCAATCAGCCCCAGCATTTT. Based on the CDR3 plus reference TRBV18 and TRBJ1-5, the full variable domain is NAGVMQNPRHLVRRRGQEARLRCSPMKGHSHVYWYRQLPEEGLKFMVYLQKENIIDESGMPKERFSAEFPKEGPSILRIQQVVRGDSAAYFCASSWAQGSNQPQHFGDGTRLSIL.

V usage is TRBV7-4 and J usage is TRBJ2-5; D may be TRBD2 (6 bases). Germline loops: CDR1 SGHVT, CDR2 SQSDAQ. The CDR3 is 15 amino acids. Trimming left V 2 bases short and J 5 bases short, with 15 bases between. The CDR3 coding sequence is TGTGCCAGCAGCTTAACCTGGCGGGGAATCGAGACCCAGTACTTC. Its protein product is CASSLTWRGIETQYF.

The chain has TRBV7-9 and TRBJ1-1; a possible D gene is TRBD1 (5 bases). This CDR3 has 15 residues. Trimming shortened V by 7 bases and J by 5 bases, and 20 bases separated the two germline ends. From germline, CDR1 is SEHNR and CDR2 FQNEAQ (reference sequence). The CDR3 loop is CASTHPAGGGTEAFF. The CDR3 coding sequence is TGTGCCAGCACCCACCCGGCGGGGGGAGGGACTGAAGCTTTCTTT.

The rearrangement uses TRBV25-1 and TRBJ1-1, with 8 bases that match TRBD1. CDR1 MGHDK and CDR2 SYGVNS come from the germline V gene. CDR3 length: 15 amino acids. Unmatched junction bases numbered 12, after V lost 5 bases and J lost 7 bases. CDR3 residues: CASSRTGSPIYEAFF. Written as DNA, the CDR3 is TGTGCCAGCAGTCGGACAGGGAGCCCGATCTATGAAGCTTTCTTT.

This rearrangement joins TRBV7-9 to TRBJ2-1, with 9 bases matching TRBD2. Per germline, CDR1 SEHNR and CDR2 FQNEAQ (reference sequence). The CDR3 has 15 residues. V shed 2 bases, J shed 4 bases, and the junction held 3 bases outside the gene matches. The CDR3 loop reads CASSLLSGGYNEQFF. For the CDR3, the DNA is TGTGCCAGCAGCTTACTAAGCGGGGGGTACAATGAGCAGTTCTTC.

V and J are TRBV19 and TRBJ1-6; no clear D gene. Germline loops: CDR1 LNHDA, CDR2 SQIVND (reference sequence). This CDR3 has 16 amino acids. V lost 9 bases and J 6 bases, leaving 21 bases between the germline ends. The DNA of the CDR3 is TGTGCCAGCGGAAACCCCATTCGTAGGAGTAATTCACCCCTCCACTTT. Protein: CASGNPIRRSNSPLHF.

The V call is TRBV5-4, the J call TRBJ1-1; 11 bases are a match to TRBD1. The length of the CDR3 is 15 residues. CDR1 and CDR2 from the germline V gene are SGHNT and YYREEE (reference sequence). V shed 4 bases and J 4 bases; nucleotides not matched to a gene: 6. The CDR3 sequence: CASSPDRGRVTEAFF. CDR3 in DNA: TGTGCCAGCAGCCCGGACAGGGGGCGGGTCACTGAAGCTTTCTTT.

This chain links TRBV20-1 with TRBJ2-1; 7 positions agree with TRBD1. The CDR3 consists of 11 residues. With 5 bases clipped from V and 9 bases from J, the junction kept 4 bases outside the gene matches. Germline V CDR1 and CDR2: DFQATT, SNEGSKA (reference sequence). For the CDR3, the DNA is TGCAGTGCTGAGGGGGCGGTTGAGCAGTTCTTC. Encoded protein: CSAEGAVEQFF.

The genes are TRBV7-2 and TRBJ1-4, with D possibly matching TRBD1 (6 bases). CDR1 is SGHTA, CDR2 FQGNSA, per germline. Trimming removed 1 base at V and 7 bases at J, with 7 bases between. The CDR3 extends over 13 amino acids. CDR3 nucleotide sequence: TGTGCCAGCAGCTTAGAGGGGGGTGAAAAACTGTTTTTT. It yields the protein CASSLEGGEKLFF.

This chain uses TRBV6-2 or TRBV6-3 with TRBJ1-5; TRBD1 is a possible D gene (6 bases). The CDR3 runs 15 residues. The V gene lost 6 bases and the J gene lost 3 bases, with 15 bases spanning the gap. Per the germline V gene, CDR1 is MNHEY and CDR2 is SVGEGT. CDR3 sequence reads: CASSQTGFVNQPQHF. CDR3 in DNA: TGTGCCAGCAGCCAAACAGGGTTTGTCAATCAGCCCCAGCATTTT.

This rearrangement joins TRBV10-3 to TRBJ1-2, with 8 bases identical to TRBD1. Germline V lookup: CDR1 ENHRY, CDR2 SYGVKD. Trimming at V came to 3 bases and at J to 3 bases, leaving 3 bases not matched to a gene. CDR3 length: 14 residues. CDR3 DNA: TGTGCCATCAGTGAAAGACAGGGGTACTATGGCTACACCTTC. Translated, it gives CAISERQGYYGYTF.

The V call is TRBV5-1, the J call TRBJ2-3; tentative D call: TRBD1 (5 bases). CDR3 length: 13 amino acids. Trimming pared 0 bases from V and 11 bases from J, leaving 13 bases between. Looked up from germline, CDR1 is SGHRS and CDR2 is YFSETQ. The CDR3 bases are TGCGCCAGCAGCTTGGGGGCCCCGCAGGGGCAGTATTTT. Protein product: CASSLGAPQGQYF.